This note documents a single T cell receptor (beta chain) sequence. This specimen comes from a study of blood T cell repertoires in COVID-19. TCRdb's table, derived via immunoSEQ multiplex PCR, lists solely in-frame clones and lacks some. The sample lists around 63,000 clones, 70% to 90% seen once, with 1.3% in the top ten. CDR1 and CDR2 (germline): SEHNR, FQNEAQ (reference sequence). The CDR3 runs 13 residues. The ends were cut back, 5 bases at V and 5 bases at J, with 12 bases in the middle. This rearrangement joins TRBV7-9 to TRBJ2-5; D ambiguous. Input material: peripheral blood. This TCR was sampled from an elderly woman with acute or convalescent COVID-19. CDR3 sequence (DNA): TGTGCCAGCAGCCAAGATCCGCGGGAGACCCAGTACTTC. This gives the protein CASSQDPRETQYF. The complete variable domain, with remaining parts taken from reference TRBV7-9 and TRBJ2-5, reads DTGVSQNPRHKITKRGQNVTFRCDPISEHNRLYWYRQTLGQGPEFLTYFQNEAQLEKSRLLSDRFSAERPKGSFSTLEIQRTEQGDSAMYLCASSQDPRETQYFGPGTRLLVL.